The 24 T cell receptor beta chains presented below share a single source sample, sequenced in a study of cytomegalovirus exposure and HLA in healthy donors. The primer mix had 60 Vbeta and 13 Jbeta primers. TCRdb keeps only in-frame clones here, not all; method: immunoSEQ multiplex PCR. The top ten clones hold approximately 1.5% of a sample with roughly 180,000 clones, about four fifths of them seen once. Sequences were obtained from PBMCs. Receptors originate from a male donor in good health and CMV-seronegative.

This chain links TRBV4-3 with TRBJ2-1, with 9 bases fitting TRBD2. V was clipped by 4 bases and J by 7 bases; unmatched bases: 11. Germline assignment: CDR1 LGHNA and CDR2 YSLEER. The CDR3 has 16 residues. CDR3 sequence reads: CASSRTGTSFGNEQFF. The CDR3 DNA sequence: TGCGCCAGCAGCCGCACCGGGACTAGCTTCGGGAATGAGCAGTTCTTC.

The chain employs TRBV9 and TRBJ2-2; 7 nucleotides line up with TRBD1. Looked up from germline, CDR1 is SGDLS and CDR2 is YYNGEE. The CDR3 is made up of 15 amino acids. J lost 6 bases, V lost 0 bases, and 5 bases had no gene match. CDR3 nucleotides: TGTGCCAGCAGCGTAGAAGGGGGCATCGCCGGGGAGCTGTTTTTT. Protein product: CASSVEGGIAGELFF. The full variable domain, its missing parts supplied by reference TRBV9 and TRBJ2-2, is DSGVTQTPKHLITATGQRVTLRCSPRSGDLSVYWYQQSLDQGLQFLIQYYNGEERAKGNILERFSAQQFPDLHSELNLSSLELGDSALYFCASSVEGGIAGELFFGEGSRLTVL.

The chain carries TRBV28 and TRBJ2-6, with 8 positions matching TRBD1. CDR3 size: 15 residues. Per germline, CDR1 MDHEN and CDR2 SYDVKM. The V and J ends lost 7 bases and 4 bases, in that order; junction bases with no gene match: 6. The CDR3 protein is CASTRTGSGANVLTF. The CDR3 region has the DNA TGTGCCAGCACCAGGACAGGGTCCGGGGCCAACGTCCTGACTTTC.

In regard to this clone: One junction end does not reproduce the germline sequence, and a read error may be involved. This chain connects TRBV6-5 to TRBJ1-2; perhaps TRBD1 as D (6 bases). Germline assignment: CDR1 MNHEY and CDR2 SVGAGI. This CDR3 is built from 13 residues. The CDR3 loop reads CASSLGQLYGYTF. The CDR3 DNA sequence: TGTGCCAGCAGTCTCGGACAGCTCTATGGTTACACCTTC.

The rearrangement joins TRBV18 to TRBJ1-5, with a weak D call TRBD1 (5 bases). V was pared by 1 base and J by 3 bases, with 7 bases between. The CDR3 totals 14 residues. Germline V gene data show CDR1 as KGHSH and CDR2 as LQKENI. DNA of the CDR3: TGTGCCAGCTCACCACTTGGGGCCAATCAGCCCCAGCATTTT. It specifies CASSPLGANQPQHF.

DNA for the CDR3: TGTGCCAGCAGTTACGGGGACAGGGTGGATGAGGAGACCCAGTACTTC. Translation: CASSYGDRVDEETQYF. V gene TRBV6-5 combines with J gene TRBJ2-5, with 9 bases aligning to TRBD1. From germline, CDR1 is MNHEY and CDR2 SVGAGI. The CDR3 loop spans 16 amino acids. The J segment lost 5 bases and the V segment lost 2 bases, leaving 9 bases of the junction unmatched.

The chain uses TRBV4-1 and TRBJ2-7, with D tentatively TRBD1 (5 bases). The length of the CDR3 is 15 residues. With 3 bases removed from V and 3 bases from J, the gap between germline ends came to 15 bases. The germline V gene encodes CDR1 MGHRA and CDR2 YSYEKL. CDR3 residues: CASSQGRVGNYEQYF. CDR3 nucleotide sequence: TGCGCCAGCAGCCAGGGCAGGGTGGGAAACTACGAGCAGTACTTC.

This clone appeared a few times. The chain has TRBV30 and TRBJ1-5; D is ambiguous. Trimming stripped 5 bases from V and 3 bases from J, with 14 bases between. This CDR3 comprises 14 residues. Germline assignment: CDR1 GTSNPN and CDR2 SVGIG (reference sequence). CDR3 nucleotide sequence: TGTGCCTGGGGACGTGGACTCAACAATCAGCCCCAGCATTTT. Translating it yields CAWGRGLNNQPQHF.

In DNA, the CDR3 is TGTGCCAGCTCTCCCGGGGCGACAGGGGGGGGTAATTCACCCCTCCACTTT. It is translated as CASSPGATGGGNSPLHF. V usage is TRBV18 and J usage is TRBJ1-6; TRBD1 agrees at 9 bases. With 6 bases clipped from V and 6 bases from J, the junction kept 12 bases outside the gene matches. Germline V lookup: CDR1 KGHSH, CDR2 LQKENI. The CDR3 length is 17 residues.

This rearrangement joins TRBV9 to TRBJ2-1, with TRBD2 matching 7 bases. V lost 0 bases, J lost 0 bases, and 3 bases stayed unmatched. CDR3 length: 16 residues. Germline CDR1 is SGDLS and CDR2 is YYNGEE. The CDR3 DNA reads as TGTGCCAGCAGCGTAGTCGGCGGGAGCTCCTACAATGAGCAGTTCTTC. Translated, it gives CASSVVGGSSYNEQFF. Full variable domain (outside the CDR3, taken from reference TRBV9 and TRBJ2-1): DSGVTQTPKHLITATGQRVTLRCSPRSGDLSVYWYQQSLDQGLQFLIQYYNGEERAKGNILERFSAQQFPDLHSELNLSSLELGDSALYFCASSVVGGSSYNEQFFGPGTRLTVL.

This clone was found once. The chain has TRBV6-1 and TRBJ1-5; possible D gene TRBD1, 5 bases. Deletions cut 1 base from V and 9 bases from J, with 22 bases between. Germline V CDR1 and CDR2: MNHNS, SASEGT. The length of the CDR3 is 17 residues. CDR3 nucleotide sequence: TGTGCCAGCAGTGAAGGGGGCGTCAGGGCGGGAATTTCGCCCCAGCATTTT. Translating it yields CASSEGGVRAGISPQHF.

The chain links TRBV11-2 to TRBJ1-1; D not certain. Trimming stripped 4 bases from V and 1 base from J, with 10 bases between. CDR1 is SGHAT and CDR2 is FQNNGV in the germline V gene. This CDR3 is 14 amino acids long. This chain's CDR3 is CASSSSGRNTEAFF. The CDR3 DNA sequence: TGTGCCAGCAGCTCTAGCGGCAGGAACACTGAAGCTTTCTTT.

The chain carries TRBV7-9 and TRBJ2-3; maybe TRBD2 (6 bases). Deletions cut 5 bases from V and 0 bases from J, with 12 bases between. Per the germline V gene, CDR1 is SEHNR and CDR2 is FQNEAQ (reference sequence). This CDR3 spans 15 amino acids. DNA of the CDR3: TGTGCCAGCAGCCAACACGGGACTAGCACAGATACGCAGTATTTT. Translation: CASSQHGTSTDTQYF.

The chain carries TRBV2 and TRBJ1-5, with 7 bases aligning to TRBD1. CDR1 and CDR2 from the germline V gene are SNHLY and FYNNEI. This CDR3 is built from 15 residues. J lost 5 bases, V lost 5 bases, and 9 bases had no gene match. CDR3 in amino acids: CASSMDTQGDQPQHF. The CDR3 DNA follows: TGTGCCAGCAGTATGGACACTCAGGGGGATCAGCCCCAGCATTTT.

In this sample, this clone turned up once. The gene calls are TRBV25-1 and TRBJ2-3, with a tentative D call TRBD1 (5 bases). This CDR3 spans 14 amino acids. Germline V gene data show CDR1 as MGHDK and CDR2 as SYGVNS. Trimming stripped 6 bases from V and 3 bases from J, with 13 bases between. CDR3 residues: CASSGQEATDTQYF. The CDR3 DNA sequence: TGTGCCAGCAGCGGACAAGAGGCGACAGATACGCAGTATTTT.

This clone was seen a handful of times. The chain employs TRBV5-6 and TRBJ1-4, with 7 nucleotides matching TRBD1. The CDR3 covers 14 residues. V was clipped by 4 bases and J by 8 bases; unmatched bases: 8. Germline V lookup: CDR1 SGHDT, CDR2 YYEEEE. CDR3 nucleotide sequence: TGTGCCAGCAGCACGGGACAGAGGGGAGAAAAACTGTTTTTT. It translates to CASSTGQRGEKLFF. Together with reference TRBV5-6 and TRBJ1-4, the CDR3 gives the full variable domain: DAGVTQSPTHLIKTRGQQVTLRCSPKSGHDTVSWYQQALGQGPQFIFQYYEEEERQRGNFPDRFSGHQFPNYSSELNVNALLLGDSALYLCASSTGQRGEKLFFGSGTQLSVL.

This clone appeared a few times. The chain employs TRBV6-6 and TRBJ1-5, with 9 bases identical to TRBD1. CDR3 size: 14 residues. The V and J ends lost 6 bases and 5 bases, in that order; junction bases with no gene match: 5. Germline V gene lookup returns CDR1 MNHNY and CDR2 SVGAGI (reference sequence). CDR3 sequence reads: CASSPRTGDQPQHF. CDR3 DNA sequence: TGTGCCAGCAGCCCAAGGACAGGGGATCAGCCCCAGCATTTT.

The chain links TRBV5-1 to TRBJ1-1; D is uncertain. Per germline, CDR1 SGHRS and CDR2 YFSETQ. This CDR3 has 15 residues. With 0 bases removed from V and 6 bases from J, the gap between germline ends came to 15 bases. The CDR3 spells CASSLGRVPHAEAFF. Here the CDR3 DNA reads TGCGCCAGCAGCTTGGGCCGGGTCCCCCACGCTGAAGCTTTCTTT.

The chain carries TRBV6-5 and TRBJ2-5; 9 bases fit TRBD1. The germline V gene has CDR1 MNHEY and CDR2 SVGAGI. The V gene end was trimmed by 5 bases and the J gene end by 4 bases; junction bases not matched to a gene: 2. The CDR3 spans 13 residues. The CDR3 is CASSTGQGETQYF. CDR3 sequence (DNA): TGTGCCAGCAGTACGGGACAGGGAGAGACCCAGTACTTC.

As for this clone: One junction end disagrees with the germline gene, perhaps due to a read error. Other nucleotide sequences in the sample specify the same CDR3. This rearrangement joins TRBV5-1 to TRBJ1-2, with TRBD1 identical over 9 bases. The CDR3 runs to 13 residues. CDR1 and CDR2 (germline): SGHRS, YFSETQ. CDR3 sequence reads: CASSLEGQGGNTF. The CDR3 nucleotides are TGCGCTAGCAGCCTCGAGGGACAGGGCGGGAACACCTTC. Drawing the rest from reference TRBV5-1 and TRBJ1-2, the complete variable domain is KAGVTQTPRYLIKTRGQQVTLSCSPISGHRSVSWYQQTPGQGLQFLFEYFSETQRNKGNFPGRFSGRQFSNSRSEMNVSTLELGDSALYLCASSLEGQGGNTFGSGTRLTVV.

The genes are TRBV25-1 and TRBJ2-3; the D is unclear. CDR1 is MGHDK, CDR2 SYGVNS, per germline. The CDR3 spans 13 residues. V lost 3 bases and J lost 1, with 5 bases in between. The CDR3 protein is CASSDGGTDTQYF. CDR3 sequence (DNA): TGTGCCAGCAGTGACGGAGGCACAGATACGCAGTATTTT. The full variable domain, with the rest looked up from reference TRBV25-1 and TRBJ2-3, is EADIYQTPRYLVIGTGKKITLECSQTMGHDKMYWYQQDPGMELHLIHYSYGVNSTEKGDLSSESTVSRIRTEHFPLTLESARPSHTSQYLCASSDGGTDTQYFGPGTRLTVL.

J is TRBJ2-5 and V is TRBV5-4, with unresolved D. The CDR3 sequence is 14 residues long. The V gene's germline CDR1 is SGHNT and CDR2 YYREEE (reference sequence). Trimming removed 0 bases from V and 0 bases from J, with 6 bases in between. Written as DNA, the CDR3 is TGTGCCAGCAGCTTGGCTACGAACCAAGAGACCCAGTACTTC. It encodes CASSLATNQETQYF. Filled out from reference TRBV5-4 and TRBJ2-5, the complete variable domain reads ETGVTQSPTHLIKTRGQQVTLRCSSQSGHNTVSWYQQALGQGPQFIFQYYREEENGRGNFPPRFSGLQFPNYSSELNVNALELDDSALYLCASSLATNQETQYFGPGTRLLVL.

V usage is TRBV27 and J usage is TRBJ1-4, with TRBD1 identical over 8 bases. V shed 5 bases, J shed 1 base, and the junction held 3 bases outside the gene matches. Germline CDR1 reads MNHEY; CDR2 reads SMNVEV (reference sequence). The CDR3 is made up of 15 amino acids. The CDR3 loop reads CASSLGQGTNEKLFF. The CDR3 coding sequence is TGTGCCAGCAGTCTAGGACAGGGAACTAATGAAAAACTGTTTTTT.

This clone was seen just once. The chain has TRBV5-4 and TRBJ2-2; D is unresolved. CDR1 and CDR2 (germline): SGHNT, YYREEE (reference sequence). The CDR3 totals 16 residues. Trimming pared 0 bases from V and 5 bases from J, leaving 14 bases between. The CDR3 DNA reads TGTGCCAGCAGCTTGGACCCCGCCAGTGTGACCGGGGAGCTGTTTTTT. This codes for CASSLDPASVTGELFF.